This T cell receptor beta chain is from a study of OX40 agonist ivuxolimab in advanced cancers. Study as a whole: Every 2 weeks, patients received ivuxolimab intravenously, dosed at 0.01 to 10 mg/kg. Three partial responders included one hepatocellular carcinoma patient and two cutaneous melanoma patients. The study, taken as a whole, reports: No determination was made of the antigen specificity of the expanded peripheral T cells. Clonal expansion among partial responders at 0.1-3.0 mg/kg ranked near the lowest.

Data came from immunoSEQ multiplex PCR; TCRdb stores just in-frame clones and leaves some out. The data hold more than 40,000 clones, with around nine tenths observed a single time. As for this clone: What it recognizes is unknown. Other DNA sequences in this specimen translate into the identical CDR3.

The V gene's germline CDR1 is SQVTM and CDR2 ANQGSEA. V was cut by 6 bases and J by 9 bases, with 15 bases left in between. This CDR3 contains 12 residues. This chain connects TRBV29-1 to TRBJ2-1, with D possibly being TRBD1 or TRBD2 (6 bases each). The clonotype was recovered from an adult with an advanced solid tumor such as melanoma, head and neck, liver or kidney cancer. The sample here was CD4+ or CD8+ T cells sorted from blood, taken in a trial of the OX40 agonist ivuxolimab. CDR3 protein: CSVRRGVGEQFF. The CDR3 region has the DNA TGCAGCGTGCGGAGGGGGGTGGGTGAGCAGTTCTTC.